These T cell receptor beta chains were read from a single sample in a study of T cell responses to AZD1222 COVID-19 vaccine. Some clones are missing from TCRdb's copy, which holds only in-frame ones; the method was immunoSEQ multiplex PCR. Of about 140,000 clones in the sample, roughly 89% were seen once. The source material was peripheral blood, sampled 28 days after the second dose of the MenACWY control vaccine. The source of these receptors is an adult who received the MenACWY meningococcal vaccine as a control. Each CDR3 is given without its conserved first and last residue.

>TRBV6-6
ASSYGGETQY
>TRBV19
ASSIGQGAYNEQF
>TRBV2
ASTWSGGSEQF
>TRBV28
ASRLSTPVQPQH
>TRBV5-4
ASSLGGALPNEKLF
>TRBV11-2
ASGWAGQGGEQY
>TRBV10-3
ATRTGIVNYGYT
>TRBV5-6
ASSAGSAPETQY
>TRBV9
ASSVDDVRNTIY
>TRBV29-1
SVETGQGTEQY
>TRBV3-1/TRBV3-2
ASSQDTNPGELF
>TRBV10-3
AITAGISGNTIY
>TRBV5-1
ASSLGGYTKETQY
>TRBV5-6
ASSHAARGVQTSYEQY
>TRBV19
ASSIASTSGGTDTQY
>TRBV6-1
ASSEYPGGSHGELF
>TRBV30
AWSVRRTGGRGGELF
>TRBV27
ASSLERTRMGQF
>TRBV28
ASSLLHQPQH
>TRBV5-5
ASSHLGNTEAF
>TRBV5-1
ASSLKAGNTEAF
>TRBV28
ASSLGVSEQF
>TRBV2
ASTGQGASYEQY
>TRBV15
ATSRLGTGSTYEQY
>TRBV19
ASTFSAGQPQH
>TRBV12-5
ASAPVQGQINTGELF